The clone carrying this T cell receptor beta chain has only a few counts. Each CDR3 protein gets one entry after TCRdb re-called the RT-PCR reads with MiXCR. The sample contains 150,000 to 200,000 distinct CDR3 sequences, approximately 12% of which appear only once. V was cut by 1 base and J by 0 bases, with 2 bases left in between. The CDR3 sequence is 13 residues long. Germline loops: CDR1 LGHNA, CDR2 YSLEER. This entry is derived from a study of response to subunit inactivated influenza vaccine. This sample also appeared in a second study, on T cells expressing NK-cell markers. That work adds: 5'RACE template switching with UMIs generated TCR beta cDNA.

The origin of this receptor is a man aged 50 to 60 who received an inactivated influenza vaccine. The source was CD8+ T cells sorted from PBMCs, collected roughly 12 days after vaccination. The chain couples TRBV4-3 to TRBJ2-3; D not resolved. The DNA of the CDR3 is TGCGCCAGCAGCCAAGCGAGCACAGATACGCAGTATTTT. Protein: CASSQASTDTQYF.